This entry lists 15 T cell receptor beta chains sequenced from one sample in a study of shared clonotypes between healthy human individuals. The protocol was immunoSEQ multiplex PCR, while the TCRdb copy is restricted to in-frame clones and leaves out a portion. The sample lists about 2 million clones; 95% were seen once. The sequenced sample was naive CD4+ T cells sorted from blood. The sample's subset: CD45RA+ positively selected. These receptors were collected from a man aged 18 to 30 in good health.

The rearrangement links TRBV19 to TRBJ1-1; weak D call: TRBD1 (6 bases). Trimming pared 6 bases from V and 0 bases from J, leaving 11 bases between. CDR1 LNHDA and CDR2 SQIVND come from the germline V gene (reference sequence). The CDR3 runs to 14 residues. The CDR3 loop reads CASRDGQMNTEAFF. CDR3 nucleotide sequence: TGTGCCAGTAGAGATGGACAGATGAACACTGAAGCTTTCTTT. The complete variable domain, with remaining parts taken from reference TRBV19 and TRBJ1-1, reads DGGITQSPKYLFRKEGQNVTLSCEQNLNHDAMYWYRQDPGQGLRLIYYSQIVNDFQKGDIAEGYSVSREKKESFPLTVTSAQKNPTAFYLCASRDGQMNTEAFFGQGTRLTVV.

The chain is built from TRBV30 and TRBJ2-1, with 10 bases identical to TRBD2. Germline V gene data show CDR1 as GTSNPN and CDR2 as SVGIG (reference sequence). There are 16 residues in the CDR3. The V segment lost 1 base and the J segment 2 bases; nucleotides outside the gene matches: 5. The CDR3 region has the DNA TGTGCCTGGAGTGCACGACTAGCGGGTACCTACAATGAGCAGTTCTTC. Protein product: CAWSARLAGTYNEQFF.

This rearrangement joins TRBV10-3 to TRBJ1-1, with D possibly being TRBD1 (6 bases). This CDR3 comprises 15 residues. The V end lost 5 bases, the J end lost 6 bases, and 19 bases lay between the germline ends. CDR1 ENHRY and CDR2 SYGVKD come from the germline V gene. The CDR3 nucleotides are TGTGCCATCAGTAACACAGGTCCTGGGGGCGCTGAAGCTTTCTTT. This encodes CAISNTGPGGAEAFF.

This chain links TRBV10-3 with TRBJ1-6, with TRBD1 as a possible D gene (5 bases). V was shortened by 5 bases and J by 9 bases, with 11 bases between the two germline ends. This CDR3 comprises 13 residues. Germline assignment: CDR1 ENHRY and CDR2 SYGVKD. CDR3 sequence (DNA): TGTGCCATCAGTCAGGGTAGCGGTTCACCCCTCCACTTT. The encoded protein is CAISQGSGSPLHF.

V and J are TRBV7-2 and TRBJ2-7, with a weak D call TRBD2 (5 bases). Germline V lookup: CDR1 SGHTA, CDR2 FQGNSA. The CDR3 runs to 14 residues. V was pared by 5 bases and J by 5 bases, with 16 bases between. CDR3 sequence reads: CASSKTRALNEQYF. The CDR3 DNA follows: TGTGCCAGCAGCAAAACTAGGGCTTTGAACGAGCAGTACTTC.

This clone was observed a few times. The chain links TRBV21-1 to TRBJ2-1. TRBV21-1 is a known pseudogene. The CDR3 totals 13 residues. The CDR3 coding sequence is TGTGCCAGCAGCAAAGTAGAAGGATTTGAGCAGTTCTTC. This encodes CASSKVEGFEQFF.

V is TRBV5-6 and J is TRBJ2-1; a weak D match, TRBD1 (5 bases). CDR3 length: 17 amino acids. The V end was cut by 3 bases, the J end by 6 bases, with 22 bases between. Germline V gene sequence: CDR1 SGHDT, CDR2 YYEEEE. The CDR3 sequence is CASSYYPGITGGNEQFF. DNA for the CDR3: TGTGCCAGCAGCTATTACCCAGGGATAACGGGCGGCAATGAGCAGTTCTTC.

The CDR3 reads CASRPSLTRQPQHF. The CDR3, as DNA: TGTGCCAGCAGGCCAAGCTTGACTCGGCAGCCCCAGCATTTT. This chain links TRBV27 with TRBJ1-5, with D unresolved. The germline V and J ends were trimmed by 6 bases and 7 bases, with 16 bases remaining between them. Germline V gene sequence: CDR1 MNHEY, CDR2 SMNVEV (reference sequence). CDR3 length equals 14 residues.

The chain joins TRBV6-5 to TRBJ2-1; D is perhaps TRBD1 or TRBD2 (5 bases each). V was cut by 5 bases and J by 14 bases, with 19 bases left in between. This CDR3 has 13 residues. Germline CDR1 reads MNHEY; CDR2 reads SVGAGI. CDR3 in amino acids: CASSPPGTKSKFF. CDR3 coding DNA: TGTGCCAGCAGTCCACCCGGGACCAAGTCCAAGTTCTTC.

The chain carries TRBV5-6 and TRBJ2-7, with 11 bases identical to TRBD1. CDR3 length equals 16 residues. The ends lost 0 bases at V and 4 bases at J; junction bases unmatched: 6. Germline V CDR1 and CDR2: SGHDT, YYEEEE. The CDR3 spells CASSLAGQGARYEQYF. CDR3 DNA: TGTGCCAGCAGCTTGGCCGGACAGGGGGCGCGATACGAGCAGTACTTC.

V usage is TRBV4-3 and J usage is TRBJ2-3; perhaps TRBD2 as D (6 bases). This CDR3 is 16 amino acids long. V lost 0 bases, J lost 2 bases, and 12 bases lay in between. CDR1 and CDR2 from the germline V gene are LGHNA and YSLEER. The chain's CDR3 is CASSQDRGLITDTQYF. CDR3 nucleotide sequence: TGCGCCAGCAGCCAAGATAGGGGACTGATCACAGATACGCAGTATTTT.

V usage is TRBV27 and J usage is TRBJ2-3; 10 bases line up with TRBD2. Germline V lookup: CDR1 MNHEY, CDR2 SMNVEV (reference sequence). This CDR3 is 16 amino acids long. The V and J ends lost 5 bases and 0 bases, in that order; junction bases with no gene match: 5. Written as DNA, the CDR3 is TGTGCCAGCAGTCGCAAGACTAGCGGGAGCACAGATACGCAGTATTTT. Amino acid sequence: CASSRKTSGSTDTQYF.

The V gene is TRBV10-3, the J gene TRBJ1-6; TRBD1 matches 7 bases. Trimming cost V 6 bases and J 0 bases; bases outside gene matches: 5. CDR1 and CDR2 (germline): ENHRY, SYGVKD. The CDR3 is 16 amino acids. The CDR3 sequence is CAISSTGISYNSPLHF. Here the CDR3 DNA reads TGTGCCATCAGCTCGACAGGGATCTCCTATAATTCACCCCTCCACTTT.

The chain joins TRBV4-2 to TRBJ2-4; D remains ambiguous. The CDR3 is 16 residues long. Trimming took off 0 bases at V and 0 bases at J, with 9 bases between the two ends. The germline gives CDR1 LGHNA, CDR2 YNFKEQ. The CDR3 reads CASSQDFQVAKNIQYF. CDR3 DNA sequence: TGTGCCAGCAGCCAAGATTTCCAGGTAGCCAAAAACATTCAGTACTTC.

The gene calls are TRBV5-4 and TRBJ2-2, with 7 bases fitting TRBD1. Germline values: CDR1 SGHNT, CDR2 YYREEE (reference sequence). CDR3 length equals 16 residues. V was clipped by 0 bases and J by 0 bases; unmatched bases: 2. The DNA of the CDR3 is TGTGCCAGCAGCTTGGGAGGACAGGCGAACACCGGGGAGCTGTTTTTT. Residues: CASSLGGQANTGELFF.